The 22 T cell receptor beta chains reported below all come from one sample, sequenced in a study of cytomegalovirus exposure and HLA in healthy donors. The protocol was immunoSEQ multiplex PCR, while the TCRdb copy is restricted to in-frame clones and leaves out a portion. The sample lists 35,000 to 55,000 clones; more than 85% were seen once. Source material: PBMCs. The source is a woman between 18 and 29 years old in good health and CMV-seronegative.

The V gene is TRBV5-1, the J gene TRBJ2-1; 7 nucleotides match TRBD2. Germline loops: CDR1 SGHRS, CDR2 YFSETQ. The ends lost 1 base at V and 0 bases at J; junction bases unmatched: 7. The CDR3 sequence is 17 residues long. CDR3 nucleotides: TGCGCCAGCAGCTTGAATCGGCGGGGGAGCTCCTACAATGAGCAGTTCTTC. Encoded protein: CASSLNRRGSSYNEQFF.

The V gene is TRBV6-5, the J gene TRBJ1-6; 8 positions match TRBD1. J was trimmed by 5 bases and V by 5 bases; bases with no gene match: 5. Germline loops: CDR1 MNHEY, CDR2 SVGAGI. This CDR3 is 15 amino acids long. CDR3 sequence (DNA): TGTGCCAGCAGTCAACCGACAGGGGATAATTCACCCCTCCACTTT. This translates into CASSQPTGDNSPLHF.

The chain joins TRBV7-8 to TRBJ2-3, with TRBD2 identical over 9 bases. Per the germline V gene, CDR1 is SGHVS and CDR2 is FQNEAQ. This CDR3 is built from 16 residues. The V segment lost 6 bases and the J segment 0 bases; nucleotides outside the gene matches: 7. The chain's CDR3 is CASSPVREGSTDTQYF. DNA for the CDR3: TGTGCCAGCAGTCCGGTGCGGGAGGGTAGCACAGATACGCAGTATTTT.

The gene calls are TRBV19 and TRBJ2-7; 8 bases are shared with TRBD1. The CDR3 covers 14 residues. From germline, CDR1 is LNHDA and CDR2 SQIVND (reference sequence). Trimming at V came to 4 bases and at J to 2 bases, leaving 4 bases not matched to a gene. The CDR3 loop reads CASSRTGSAYEQYF. In DNA form, the CDR3 reads TGTGCCAGTAGTAGGACAGGGTCCGCCTACGAGCAGTACTTC.

The rearrangement joins TRBV2 to TRBJ2-7; 7 bases are a match to TRBD2. The CDR3 has 15 residues. Trimming removed 6 bases from V and 0 bases from J; junction bases left unmatched: 8. The germline gives CDR1 SNHLY, CDR2 FYNNEI. The CDR3 DNA is TGTGCCAGCAGCCCCAGCGGGGTGTCCTCCTACGAGCAGTACTTC. Translating gives CASSPSGVSSYEQYF. The full variable domain, with the rest looked up from reference TRBV2 and TRBJ2-7, is EPEVTQTPSHQVTQMGQEVILRCVPISNHLYFYWYRQILGQKVEFLVSFYNNEISEKSEIFDDQFSVERPDGSNFTLKIRSTKLEDSAMYFCASSPSGVSSYEQYFGPGTRLTVT.

V gene TRBV28 combines with J gene TRBJ1-5, with 11 positions matching TRBD1. Germline V CDR1 and CDR2: MDHEN, SYDVKM. The CDR3 extends over 15 amino acids. V lost 4 bases, J lost 6 bases, and 5 bases stayed unmatched. The CDR3 loop reads CASSWRDRGFQPQHF. Written as DNA, the CDR3 is TGTGCCAGCAGTTGGAGGGACAGGGGGTTTCAGCCCCAGCATTTT.

The chain carries TRBV2 and TRBJ1-2; TRBD1 is a possible D gene (5 bases). The CDR3 is 12 amino acids. Trimming removed 7 bases from V and 3 bases from J, with 9 bases in between. The V gene's germline CDR1 is SNHLY and CDR2 FYNNEI. CDR3 protein: CASNGGDYGYTF. Here the CDR3 DNA reads TGTGCCAGCAATGGGGGGGACTATGGCTACACCTTC. The whole variable domain, remainder taken from reference TRBV2 and TRBJ1-2, is EPEVTQTPSHQVTQMGQEVILRCVPISNHLYFYWYRQILGQKVEFLVSFYNNEISEKSEIFDDQFSVERPDGSNFTLKIRSTKLEDSAMYFCASNGGDYGYTFGSGTRLTVV.

This clone was seen only once. The chain employs TRBV2 and TRBJ2-6; 9 bases map to TRBD1. Per the germline V gene, CDR1 is SNHLY and CDR2 is FYNNEI. There are 18 residues in the CDR3. V shed 2 bases, J shed 0 bases, and the junction held 5 bases outside the gene matches. The CDR3, as DNA: TGTGCCAGCAGTGAACCGACAGGGGGGGGCTCTGGGGCCAACGTCCTGACTTTC. Translation: CASSEPTGGGSGANVLTF.

The chain couples TRBV27 to TRBJ1-4; tentative D call: TRBD1 (5 bases). There are 13 residues in the CDR3. The V and J ends lost 3 bases and 7 bases respectively, with 9 bases between them. CDR1 MNHEY and CDR2 SMNVEV come from the germline V gene (reference sequence). The CDR3 sequence is CASSFIRGEKLFF. The CDR3 nucleotides read TGTGCCAGCAGTTTCATTAGGGGTGAAAAACTGTTTTTT.

This clone was detected only once. The V gene is TRBV5-5, the J gene TRBJ2-7, with TRBD1 identical over 7 bases. The CDR3 sequence is 16 residues long. Germline loops: CDR1 SGHKS, CDR2 YYEKEE (reference sequence). Germline trimming cut 1 base from V and 6 bases from J; bases unmatched to any gene: 13. In nucleotides, the CDR3 is TGTGCCAGCAGCTTGTTCGCTGGACAGGTCTTTGCCGAGCAGTACTTC. Amino acid sequence: CASSLFAGQVFAEQYF.

The chain is built from TRBV10-3 and TRBJ2-7; D possibly corresponds to TRBD1 (6 bases). Germline CDR1 and CDR2: ENHRY and SYGVKD. V was clipped by 4 bases and J by 0 bases, with 16 bases between them. This CDR3 spans 16 amino acids. The CDR3 reads CAISGWGRGSSYEQYF. CDR3 sequence (DNA): TGTGCCATCAGTGGGTGGGGCAGGGGTAGCTCCTACGAGCAGTACTTC.

The chain recombines TRBV4-1 with TRBJ1-1; no definite D call. The germline CDR1 and CDR2 sequences are MGHRA and YSYEKL. With 1 base removed from V and 1 base from J, the gap between germline ends came to 4 bases. The CDR3 runs to 13 residues. The DNA for the CDR3 is TGCGCCAGCAGCCAAGGGAGGAACACTGAAGCTTTCTTT. Its protein is CASSQGRNTEAFF.

The chain recombines TRBV5-1 with TRBJ2-2; the D is unclear. CDR1 is SGHRS, CDR2 YFSETQ, per germline. V lost 2 bases and J lost 1, with 9 bases in between. This CDR3 region has 15 residues. CDR3 residues: CASSLVQQNTGELFF. As DNA, the CDR3 is TGCGCCAGCAGCTTAGTACAGCAGAACACCGGGGAGCTGTTTTTT.

The chain recombines TRBV6-1 with TRBJ2-7, with D perhaps TRBD2 (5 bases). This CDR3 comprises 12 residues. The V and J ends lost 6 bases and 5 bases respectively, with 11 bases between them. CDR1 and CDR2 from the germline V gene are MNHNS and SASEGT. CDR3 coding DNA: TGTGCCAGCAGAAAACTAGGCGACGAGCAGTACTTC. This translates into CASRKLGDEQYF.

The V call is TRBV5-1, the J call TRBJ1-2; D is possibly TRBD1 (6 bases). The ends were cut back, 3 bases at V and 8 bases at J, with 14 bases in the middle. The CDR3 totals 13 residues. The germline gives CDR1 SGHRS, CDR2 YFSETQ. The CDR3 DNA sequence: TGCGCCAGCAGCTCTATACAGGGTTGGGGCTACACCTTC. Translated: CASSSIQGWGYTF.

The chain is built from TRBV4-1 and TRBJ1-4, with 7 bases fitting TRBD1. Germline CDR1 is MGHRA and CDR2 is YSYEKL. The length of the CDR3 is 16 residues. V dropped 1 base and J dropped 8; count of bases not matched to a gene: 10. The CDR3 coding sequence is TGCGCCAGCAGCCAAGGGCGAAGGGGGCTGGGAGAAAAACTGTTTTTT. Residues: CASSQGRRGLGEKLFF.

This rearrangement joins TRBV30 to TRBJ1-1; 7 bases agree with TRBD1. The CDR3 is 16 amino acids. In germline, CDR1 is GTSNPN, CDR2 SVGIG (reference sequence). V was pared by 3 bases and J by 0 bases, with 10 bases of the junction left unmatched. The CDR3 loop is CAWSRSWDSMNTEAFF. In DNA, the CDR3 is TGTGCCTGGAGCCGAAGTTGGGACAGTATGAACACTGAAGCTTTCTTT.

The chain joins TRBV2 to TRBJ2-1, with 8 bases aligning to TRBD1. V shed 6 bases, J shed 4 bases, and the junction held 8 bases outside the gene matches. The CDR3 totals 15 residues. The germline V gene has CDR1 SNHLY and CDR2 FYNNEI. CDR3 region: CASSAPGQAYNEQFF. The CDR3 DNA reads as TGTGCCAGCAGCGCACCGGGACAGGCTTACAATGAGCAGTTCTTC.

In its sample, this clone was seen once. The chain's CDR3 is CASRIQGIWGDEQFF. In DNA form, the CDR3 reads TGCGCCAGCAGGATACAGGGCATTTGGGGCGATGAGCAGTTCTTC. The rearrangement joins TRBV10-2 to TRBJ2-1; a possible D gene is TRBD1 (6 bases). The CDR3 totals 15 residues. Trimming cost V 6 bases and J 8 bases, with 20 bases left between them. Germline CDR1 is WSHSY and CDR2 is SAAADI.

This chain joins TRBV7-2 and TRBJ2-3; 12 bases are shared with TRBD2. V trimming: 5 bases; J trimming: 3 bases; junction bases outside the gene matches: 6. This CDR3 is 16 amino acids long. Germline assignment: CDR1 SGHTA and CDR2 FQGNSA. The CDR3 is CASSPRLAGATDTQYF. The CDR3 DNA is TGTGCCAGCAGCCCCCGACTAGCGGGAGCAACAGATACGCAGTATTTT.

A single count supports this clone. This chain uses TRBV6-1 with TRBJ1-5; D unclear. Germline values: CDR1 MNHNS, CDR2 SASEGT. There are 14 residues in the CDR3. Between the trimmed V and J ends, which lost 1 base and 9 bases, there was a span of 13 bases. CDR3 in amino acids: CASSEGTPPGPQHF. The CDR3 DNA follows: TGTGCCAGCAGTGAAGGTACACCCCCTGGGCCCCAGCATTTT.

The gene calls are TRBV6-1 and TRBJ1-1; D perhaps matches TRBD1 (5 bases). CDR3 length: 10 amino acids. CDR1 is MNHNS and CDR2 is SASEGT in the germline V gene. V lost 9 bases and J lost 7, with 9 bases in between. CDR3: CARQEIEAFF. The CDR3 region has the DNA TGTGCCAGACAGGAGATTGAAGCTTTCTTT.